This TCR beta chain was obtained from a study of regulatory T cells in long-lasting Graves disease. Study-wide results and limits: Shared public clonotypes totalled 2,741 in persistent patients, compared with just under 1,000 in new patients. Those with persistent Graves' had less TCR diversity than newly diagnosed patients. Segments TRBV28, TRBJ1-2 and TRBJ2-5 showed preferential usage in persistent disease.

Arm-PCR of CDR3 regions and iRepertoire HTBI primers were the basis on which TCR beta libraries were built. TCRdb ran MiXCR on the multiplex PCR reads and lists one entry per CDR3 protein. The sample includes approximately 230,000 distinct CDR3 sequences, about 18% seen only once; the top ten take over 20%. Specified time point: newly diagnosed GD, antithyroid drugs for less than 3 months. PBMC-derived RNA was used for the TCR library. On this clonotype itself: The antigen remains unidentified.

The CDR3 sequence is 15 residues long. CDR1 and CDR2 (germline): SEHNR, FQNEAQ (reference sequence). Losses at the gene ends were 5 bases for V and 6 bases for J; bases not matched to a gene: 8. This sequence originates from a female donor with Graves disease. Sequencing used peripheral blood mononuclear cells (PBMCs), obtained at new diagnosis, from a patient treated with antithyroid drugs. The chain couples TRBV7-9 to TRBJ2-1; TRBD2 matches 9 bases. The CDR3, as DNA: TGTGCCAGCAGCCGCGCGGGGCGGGAGGGCAATGAGCAGTTCTTC. Its protein is CASSRAGREGNEQFF. Complete variable domain (other parts from reference TRBV7-9 and TRBJ2-1): DTGVSQNPRHKITKRGQNVTFRCDPISEHNRLYWYRQTLGQGPEFLTYFQNEAQLEKSRLLSDRFSAERPKGSFSTLEIQRTEQGDSAMYLCASSRAGREGNEQFFGPGTRLTVL.